This T cell receptor (beta chain) was captured in a study of HIV-infected children after antiretroviral therapy interruption. The TCR library was built from RNA with a 3' RACE protocol and unique molecular identifiers. TCRdb used MiXCR to reprocess the 3' RACE reads, holding one entry per CDR3 protein. The sample lists about 37,000 distinct CDR3 sequences, around 7% occurring once. Germline V gene data show CDR1 as WSHSY and CDR2 as SAAADI. J was trimmed by 0 bases and V by 6 bases; bases with no gene match: 8. The CDR3 consists of 18 residues. Treatment of the sample: PENTA 11 planned treatment interruption arm or continuous ART arm. Many counts were recorded for this clonotype.

The chain uses TRBV10-2 and TRBJ2-2, with TRBD2 identical over 12 bases. Source: CD45RA+ CD4+ T cells from PBMCs, pooled from several time points, taken from a donor given antiretroviral therapy, either interrupted or continuous. Subset meaning: naive CD4+ CD45RA+ CD45RO- T cells. The TCR originated in a pool of human donors with HIV. CDR3 loop: CASSSRLAGDANTGELFF. The CDR3 bases are TGCGCCAGCAGCTCAAGACTAGCGGGGGATGCGAACACCGGGGAGCTGTTTTTT.